This T cell receptor beta chain was found in a study of cytomegalovirus exposure and HLA in healthy donors. PCR amplification relied on 60 Vbeta primers (plus 13 Jbeta primers). Method: immunoSEQ multiplex PCR; TCRdb's copy keeps in-frame clones and lacks some. In the table there are more than 85,000 clones, around 80% of which are singletons. This CDR3 comprises 16 residues. From germline, CDR1 is MNHEY and CDR2 SVGAGI. V lost 4 bases, J lost 0 bases, and 14 bases lay in between. The receptor comes from a man younger than 45 in good health and CMV-seropositive. V usage is TRBV6-5 and J usage is TRBJ2-3; perhaps TRBD2 as D (5 bases). Source material: PBMCs. CDR3: CASSFGFGGSTDTQYF. In DNA form, the CDR3 reads TGTGCCAGCAGTTTTGGGTTTGGAGGCAGCACAGATACGCAGTATTTT.